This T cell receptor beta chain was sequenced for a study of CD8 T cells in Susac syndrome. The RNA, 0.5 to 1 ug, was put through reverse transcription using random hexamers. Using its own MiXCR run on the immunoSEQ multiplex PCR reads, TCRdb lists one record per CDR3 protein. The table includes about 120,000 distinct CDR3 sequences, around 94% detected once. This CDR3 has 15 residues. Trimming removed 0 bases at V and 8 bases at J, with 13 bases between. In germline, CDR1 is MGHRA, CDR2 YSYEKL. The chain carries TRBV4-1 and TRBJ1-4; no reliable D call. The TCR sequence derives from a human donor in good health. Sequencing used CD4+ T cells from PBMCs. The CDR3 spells CASSQDSTVPEKLFF. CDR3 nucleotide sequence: TGCGCCAGCAGCCAAGACAGTACAGTTCCCGAAAAACTGTTTTTT.